Presented here are 27 T cell receptor beta chains from one specimen sequenced in a study of CD8+ T cells in alopecia areata (dated by TCRdb to 2016 to 2019). The library was generated by the immunoSEQ multiplex PCR assay. For TCR sequencing, RNA was extracted from every sample and reverse transcribed into cDNA to serve as template. This is the immuneACCESS table as TCRdb keeps it, with only in-frame sequences that have V and J called. A part of the clones is gone; compared with another copy, unresolved V genes explain less than half, and the rest is unexplained. Recorded for this sample are about 200,000 clones; about 61% of them occurred a single time. The leading ten clones occupy roughly 5.3% of the sample. Sample: CD8+ T cells sorted from blood. The receptors originated from a human donor in good health.

The chain is built from TRBV7-9 and TRBJ2-3; D not resolved. CDR1 is SEHNR, CDR2 FQNEAQ, per germline (reference sequence). This CDR3 has 13 residues. V was trimmed by 5 bases and J by 2 bases, leaving 8 bases between them. For the CDR3, the DNA is TGTGCCAGCAGCCGTCCGCCCACAGATACGCAGTATTTT. Translating it yields CASSRPPTDTQYF.

This clone was picked up one time. The V call is TRBV6-5, the J call TRBJ1-2, with a weak D call TRBD1 (6 bases). Germline CDR1 reads MNHEY; CDR2 reads SVGAGI. With 6 bases removed from V and 4 bases from J, the gap between germline ends came to 9 bases. This CDR3 has 12 residues. CDR3 DNA sequence: TGTGCCAGCAGCCTGGACAGCTATGGCTACACCTTC. Its protein is CASSLDSYGYTF.

V is TRBV7-9 and J is TRBJ1-2; TRBD1 might be the D (5 bases). CDR1 and CDR2 (germline): SEHNR, FQNEAQ (reference sequence). The V end lost 1 base, the J end lost 5 bases, and 11 bases lay between the germline ends. The CDR3 is 14 residues long. Here the CDR3 DNA reads TGTGCCAGCAGCTTAGAGGGGACCGCGTATGGCTACACCTTC. Protein sequence: CASSLEGTAYGYTF.

This chain uses TRBV7-6 with TRBJ2-1; 8 positions match TRBD1. The CDR3 has 15 residues. The V segment lost 5 bases and the J segment 0 bases; nucleotides outside the gene matches: 3. Germline-derived CDR1 and CDR2 are SGHVS and FNYEAQ. The CDR3 DNA follows: TGTGCCAGCAGCCGGACAGGGAGCTCCTACAATGAGCAGTTCTTC. Amino acid sequence: CASSRTGSSYNEQFF.

The rearrangement uses TRBV27 and TRBJ2-7; TRBD1 or TRBD2 may be the D gene (6 bases each). V lost 7 bases, J lost 5 bases, and 15 bases lay in between. Germline V gene data show CDR1 as MNHEY and CDR2 as SMNVEV (reference sequence). The CDR3 has 13 amino acids. In nucleotides, the CDR3 is TGTGCCAGCACCCGGAGGGGGGCCCACGAGCAGTACTTC. Amino acid sequence: CASTRRGAHEQYF.

This sequence joins TRBV29-1 and TRBJ1-5; D is uncertain. Trimming cost V 3 bases and J 11 bases, with 11 bases left between them. Germline V gene sequence: CDR1 SQVTM, CDR2 ANQGSEA. The CDR3 totals 11 residues. The CDR3 region has the DNA TGCAGCGTTGAGGAAGCCGGTTCCCAGCATTTT. Amino acid sequence: CSVEEAGSQHF.

A few counts support this clone. The V call is TRBV2, the J call TRBJ2-1; D unclear. The CDR3 has 13 residues. V was pared by 7 bases and J by 5 bases, with 12 bases between. Germline lookup yields CDR1 SNHLY and CDR2 FYNNEI. CDR3 DNA: TGTGCCAGCACTGACGGTGGGCACAATGAGCAGTTCTTC. The encoded protein is CASTDGGHNEQFF.

This clone was seen a handful of times. The chain couples TRBV14 to TRBJ1-3; the D gene is possibly TRBD1 (5 bases). CDR1 SGHDN and CDR2 FVKESK come from the germline V gene. The CDR3 is 13 amino acids. V lost 0 bases, J lost 7 bases, and 7 bases lay in between. For the CDR3, the DNA is TGTGCCAGCAGCCAAGATCGGGGGAACACCATATATTTT. Protein product: CASSQDRGNTIYF.

This clone was seen more than once but under ten times. CDR3 nucleotides: TGCGCCAGCAGCCAAGATTCGGGGGCCAACGTCCTGACTTTC. Translation: CASSQDSGANVLTF. The J gene is TRBJ2-6, the V gene TRBV4-1; D not resolved. The CDR3 loop spans 14 amino acids. V dropped 0 bases and J dropped 4 bases, with 4 bases sitting between them. Germline CDR1 and CDR2: MGHRA and YSYEKL.

This chain uses TRBV9 with TRBJ1-5; D may be TRBD1 (5 bases). The CDR3 has 14 amino acids. Per the germline V gene, CDR1 is SGDLS and CDR2 is YYNGEE. Trimming left V 0 bases short and J 7 bases short, with 11 bases between. The CDR3 nucleotides read TGTGCCAGCAGCGTAGGCCAGGGAGGCCAGCCCCAGCATTTT. This gives the protein CASSVGQGGQPQHF.

The chain uses TRBV13 and TRBJ1-2; TRBD1 matches at 7 bases. The CDR3 has 15 amino acids. Germline V lookup: CDR1 PRHDT, CDR2 FYEKMQ (reference sequence). V lost 10 bases and J lost 3; bases outside the gene matches: 14. The CDR3 loop is CATNQGGGADYGYTF. The CDR3 region has the DNA TGTGCCACCAACCAGGGAGGGGGCGCTGACTATGGCTACACCTTC.

This clone was counted only a few times. The chain carries TRBV4-2 and TRBJ2-7; 8 positions match TRBD2. This CDR3 comprises 16 residues. J gave up 5 bases and V 0 bases, and 9 bases lay outside the gene matches. Germline V lookup: CDR1 LGHNA, CDR2 YNFKEQ. The CDR3 DNA reads as TGTGCCAGCAGCCAAGATCGAACGGGGGGGCCGGACGAGCAGTACTTC. The encoded protein is CASSQDRTGGPDEQYF.

The rearrangement joins TRBV29-1 to TRBJ2-7, with D possibly being TRBD2 (5 bases). Germline CDR1 reads SQVTM; CDR2 reads ANQGSEA. The CDR3 has 11 residues. V lost 0 bases, J lost 7 bases, and 7 bases lay in between. In DNA, the CDR3 is TGCAGCGTTGAAGAGCGGGCTGAGCAGTACTTC. Protein sequence: CSVEERAEQYF.

This clone showed up just a few times. CDR3 loop: CAISESLVSDEQYF. The CDR3 DNA is TGTGCCATCAGTGAGTCGCTGGTGTCCGACGAGCAGTACTTC. The chain combines TRBV10-3 with TRBJ2-7; D remains unclear. Germline V gene data show CDR1 as ENHRY and CDR2 as SYGVKD. V lost 0 bases, J lost 5 bases, and 11 bases lay in between. This CDR3 has 14 residues.

The V call is TRBV7-9, the J call TRBJ2-5; the D is unclear. This CDR3 has 12 residues. Germline CDR1 reads SEHNR; CDR2 reads FQNEAQ (reference sequence). V lost 5 bases, J lost 5 bases, and 9 bases lay in between. The chain's CDR3 is CASSHLAETQYF. DNA of the CDR3: TGTGCCAGCAGCCATTTAGCCGAGACCCAGTACTTC. The whole variable domain, remainder taken from reference TRBV7-9 and TRBJ2-5, is DTGVSQNPRHKITKRGQNVTFRCDPISEHNRLYWYRQTLGQGPEFLTYFQNEAQLEKSRLLSDRFSAERPKGSFSTLEIQRTEQGDSAMYLCASSHLAETQYFGPGTRLLVL.

With regard to this clone: An end of the junction does not agree with germline; a read error may underlie this. The chain couples TRBV6-6 to TRBJ2-3; D is ambiguous. This CDR3 has 14 amino acids. Looked up from germline, CDR1 is MNHNY and CDR2 is SVGAGI (reference sequence). CDR3 sequence reads: CASSDSNGIDTQYF. CDR3 nucleotides: TGTGCCAGCAGTGACTCGAACGGAATAGATACGCAGTATTTT.

A few counts support this clone. Here the CDR3 reads CASSPRRGQGLTDTQYF. The CDR3 coding sequence is TGTGCCAGCAGCCCTCGTCGGGGACAGGGGTTGACAGATACGCAGTATTTT. The rearrangement uses TRBV7-9 and TRBJ2-3; 10 bases map to TRBD1. Losses at the gene ends were 5 bases for V and 3 bases for J; bases not matched to a gene: 11. The germline V gene encodes CDR1 SEHNR and CDR2 FQNEAQ (reference sequence). The CDR3 loop spans 17 amino acids.

This chain links TRBV30 with TRBJ2-3, with 8 bases matching TRBD2. This CDR3 contains 16 residues. After removal of 0 bases from V and 6 bases from J, the junction contained 11 bases not matched to a gene. Germline V gene lookup returns CDR1 GTSNPN and CDR2 SVGIG (reference sequence). CDR3 sequence (DNA): TGTGCCTGGAGTGTTCAGGGACTAGGGATGCCCGATACGCAGTATTTT. Its translation is CAWSVQGLGMPDTQYF.

The chain is built from TRBV28 and TRBJ2-5; D gene uncertain. This CDR3 has 11 residues. In germline, CDR1 is MDHEN, CDR2 SYDVKM. The V end lost 5 bases, the J end lost 1 base, and 2 bases lay between the germline ends. DNA for the CDR3: TGTGCCAGCAGTCTCCAAGAGACCCAGTACTTC. It codes for CASSLQETQYF.

In this sample, this clone turned up a few times. J is TRBJ2-5 and V is TRBV5-6; D ambiguous. The germline gives CDR1 SGHDT, CDR2 YYEEEE. V lost 0 bases and J 2 bases, leaving 8 bases between the germline ends. The CDR3 contains 14 residues. CDR3 nucleotide sequence: TGTGCCAGCAGCTTGGTTGCTCGACAAGAGACCCAGTACTTC. Residues: CASSLVARQETQYF.

The table lists this clone with a few counts. This CDR3 reads CASSLGGQNNQPQHF. The CDR3 DNA sequence: TGTGCCAGCAGCTTAGGAGGACAGAACAATCAGCCCCAGCATTTT. This chain uses TRBV7-2 with TRBJ1-5, with a possible D match to TRBD1 (6 bases). V lost 1 base and J 3 bases, leaving 10 bases between the germline ends. The CDR3 loop spans 15 amino acids. The germline V gene encodes CDR1 SGHTA and CDR2 FQGNSA.

The chain uses TRBV2 and TRBJ2-7; 10 bases are a match to TRBD1. The CDR3 extends over 17 amino acids. Looked up from germline, CDR1 is SNHLY and CDR2 is FYNNEI. J was trimmed by 5 bases and V by 6 bases; bases with no gene match: 16. The CDR3 loop reads CASSLVVRGQGSHEQYF. CDR3 bases: TGTGCCAGCAGCCTAGTAGTCCGGGGACAGGGGTCCCACGAGCAGTACTTC. The full variable domain, its missing parts supplied by reference TRBV2 and TRBJ2-7, is EPEVTQTPSHQVTQMGQEVILRCVPISNHLYFYWYRQILGQKVEFLVSFYNNEISEKSEIFDDQFSVERPDGSNFTLKIRSTKLEDSAMYFCASSLVVRGQGSHEQYFGPGTRLTVT.

V usage is TRBV9 and J usage is TRBJ1-2; 7 nucleotides match TRBD1. The CDR3 is 16 residues long. Losses at the gene ends were 0 bases for V and 2 bases for J; bases not matched to a gene: 7. In germline, CDR1 is SGDLS, CDR2 YYNGEE. The CDR3 region has the DNA TGTGCCAGCAGCGTAGGGTCGACAGGGAGCAACTATGGCTACACCTTC. Encoded protein: CASSVGSTGSNYGYTF.

The V call is TRBV7-2, the J call TRBJ2-1, with D unclear. CDR3 size: 12 residues. V was cut by 5 bases and J by 9 bases, with 11 bases left in between. Germline values: CDR1 SGHTA, CDR2 FQGNSA. The CDR3, as DNA: TGTGCCAGCAGCGCGACCCCTAGTGAGCAGTTCTTC. Its protein is CASSATPSEQFF.

This clone was detected only a few times. V usage is TRBV19 and J usage is TRBJ1-2; 7 bases match TRBD1. V gave up 9 bases and J gave up 0 bases; unmatched junction bases: 4. Germline V gives CDR1 LNHDA, CDR2 SQIVND (reference sequence). The CDR3 spans 13 residues. CDR3 loop: CASSGTANYGYTF. DNA for the CDR3: TGTGCCAGCTCTGGGACAGCTAACTATGGCTACACCTTC.

This clone was recorded only once. The chain recombines TRBV4-3 with TRBJ2-7; no definite D call. This CDR3 has 12 amino acids. V lost 4 bases, J lost 2 bases, and 6 bases lay in between. Germline CDR1 LGHNA, CDR2 YSLEER. The CDR3 loop reads CASSPGTYEQYF. The DNA of the CDR3 is TGCGCCAGCAGCCCTGGGACCTACGAGCAGTACTTC.

The chain carries TRBV11-2 and TRBJ2-3; 9 bases agree with TRBD1. The CDR3 totals 16 residues. In germline, CDR1 is SGHAT, CDR2 FQNNGV. Losses at the gene ends were 5 bases for V and 0 bases for J; bases not matched to a gene: 6. CDR3 sequence: CASSPRTGASTDTQYF. The CDR3 DNA reads as TGTGCCAGCAGCCCGCGGACAGGGGCCAGCACAGATACGCAGTATTTT.